This T cell receptor beta chain was observed in a study of beta chain features in type 1 diabetes. This clone was seen only a few times. The CDR3 contains 16 residues. V was shortened by 5 bases and J by 2 bases, with 18 bases between the two germline ends. Germline V gives CDR1 LGHNA, CDR2 YSLEER. Since all of the isolated RNA was reverse transcribed, expressed TCRB transcripts were what got sequenced. Data came from immunoSEQ multiplex PCR; TCRdb stores just in-frame clones and leaves some out. The table lists 160,000 or so clones, approximately 10% of them singletons. Sequencing was performed on central memory CD4+ T cells from blood. This clonotype was obtained from a man younger than 35 in good health. The chain recombines TRBV4-3 with TRBJ1-2; weak D call: TRBD1 (6 bases). DNA for the CDR3: TGCGCCAGCAGCGGCTCTTCGGCAAGGGGGAACTATGGCTACACCTTC. It specifies CASSGSSARGNYGYTF.